This T cell receptor (beta chain) comes out of a study of T cell responses to AZD1222 COVID-19 vaccine. Overall study findings and caveats: Mostly white British, mostly female donors; authors suggested clonal diversity may be underestimated.

With respect to this clone: Its antigen is not identified.

V was cut by 2 bases and J by 10 bases, with 12 bases left in between. The germline V gene encodes CDR1 MNHEY and CDR2 SVGEGT. The CDR3 spans 13 residues. Sequenced by immunoSEQ multiplex PCR; TCRdb stores in-frame clones only, minus some. The sample shows approximately 120,000 clones, 91% of them seen only once. This specimen was peripheral blood, taken on day 0 of AZD1222 vaccination. This chain joins TRBV6-2 or TRBV6-3 and TRBJ2-1, with D possibly being TRBD2 (5 bases). The sequence came from an adult in good health. The CDR3 sequence is CASSYGVPGEQFF. The CDR3 nucleotides read TGTGCCAGCAGTTACGGGGTACCGGGGGAGCAGTTCTTC.